Below, 15 T cell receptor beta chains from the same sample are listed, as sequenced in a study of blood T cell repertoires in COVID-19. Profiled with immunoSEQ multiplex PCR; TCRdb holds only in-frame clones, not every one. The table records 110,000 or so clones, 75% to 90% of them present only once. The source material was peripheral blood. The receptors originated from a woman aged 55-69 years with COVID-19, enrolled during active disease.

This chain joins TRBV18 and TRBJ2-4; TRBD1 agrees at 7 bases. The CDR3 has 18 amino acids. V lost 0 bases to trimming and J lost 7 bases; unmatched junction nucleotides: 15. Germline V CDR1 and CDR2: KGHSH, LQKENI. CDR3 loop: CASSPPHARGGDRNIQYF. Here the CDR3 DNA reads TGTGCCAGCTCACCACCTCACGCACGAGGGGGCGACCGGAACATTCAGTACTTC.

CDR3 bases: TGTGCCAGCAGCGCCTCGGGGGGAGCAGATACGCAGTATTTT. Its translation: CASSASGGADTQYF. J is TRBJ2-3 and V is TRBV7-9, with TRBD2 matching 7 bases. The germline V gene has CDR1 SEHNR and CDR2 FQNEAQ (reference sequence). This CDR3 region has 14 residues. J gave up 4 bases and V 5 bases, and 6 bases lay outside the gene matches.

This clone was seen only once. CDR3 coding DNA: TGTGCCAGCAGCATGGGACTAGGAGATTACGAGCAGTACTTC. Translation: CASSMGLGDYEQYF. V gene TRBV5-4 combines with J gene TRBJ2-7, with 8 bases that match TRBD2. CDR3 length: 14 residues. Germline V lookup: CDR1 SGHNT, CDR2 YYREEE (reference sequence). The ends lost 4 bases at V and 4 bases at J; junction bases unmatched: 7. Full variable domain (rest looked up from reference TRBV5-4 and TRBJ2-7): ETGVTQSPTHLIKTRGQQVTLRCSSQSGHNTVSWYQQALGQGPQFIFQYYREEENGRGNFPPRFSGLQFPNYSSELNVNALELDDSALYLCASSMGLGDYEQYFGPGTRLTVT.

CDR3 loop: CASSPGDSGNTIYF. In nucleotides, the CDR3 is TGTGCCAGCTCACCCGGAGACTCTGGAAACACCATATATTTT. This rearrangement joins TRBV18 to TRBJ1-3; D uncertain. Germline assignment: CDR1 KGHSH and CDR2 LQKENI. V was trimmed by 3 bases and J by 0 bases, leaving 6 bases between them. There are 14 residues in the CDR3.

The rearrangement joins TRBV11-3 to TRBJ2-1; no reliable D call. V lost 6 bases and J lost 7, with 10 bases in between. CDR3 length equals 12 residues. Germline V gene sequence: CDR1 SGHNT, CDR2 YENEEA. CDR3 DNA sequence: TGTGCCAGCAGTCGCCTACGGAATGAGCAGTTCTTC. Translated: CASSRLRNEQFF.

The count of this clone is one. The genes are TRBV4-2 and TRBJ1-1; TRBD1 matches 7 bases. The germline V gene encodes CDR1 LGHNA and CDR2 YNFKEQ. This CDR3 comprises 12 residues. Losses at the gene ends were 2 bases for V and 11 bases for J; bases not matched to a gene: 5. The CDR3 DNA reads as TGTGCCAGCAGCCAAACAGGGGAGAAGGCTTTCTTT. It is translated as CASSQTGEKAFF.

The J gene is TRBJ2-7, the V gene TRBV3-1 (or the pseudogene TRBV3-2); the match to TRBD2 covers 11 bases. V shed 3 bases, J shed 7 bases, and the junction held 14 bases outside the gene matches. CDR1 and CDR2 from the germline V gene are LGHDT and YNNKEL (reference sequence). The CDR3 runs to 17 residues. CDR3 loop: CASSQDGLAGTTREQYF. CDR3 DNA: TGTGCCAGCAGCCAGGACGGACTAGCGGGTACAACGAGGGAGCAGTACTTC.

The chain couples TRBV5-4 to TRBJ2-7, with a weak D call TRBD2 (6 bases). CDR3 length equals 15 residues. Germline CDR1 reads SGHNT; CDR2 reads YYREEE (reference sequence). V dropped 0 bases and J dropped 3 bases, with 13 bases sitting between them. CDR3 in DNA: TGTGCCAGCAGCTTGGCTAGGAGGGCGGACTACGAGCAGTACTTC. Its translation is CASSLARRADYEQYF.

The chain carries TRBV29-1 and TRBJ2-6, with 7 positions matching TRBD1. The CDR3 is 15 residues long. The J segment lost 1 base and the V segment lost 6 bases, leaving 6 bases of the junction unmatched. Germline V gives CDR1 SQVTM, CDR2 ANQGSEA. The CDR3 is CSVLTGASGANVLTF. CDR3 bases: TGCAGCGTGCTCACAGGGGCGTCTGGGGCCAACGTCCTGACTTTC.

V and J are TRBV12-1 and TRBJ2-2; the table assigns TRBD1, which was not confirmed against the DNA. TRBV12-1 is classified as a pseudogene. The CDR3 is 16 residues long. In nucleotides, the CDR3 is TGTGCCAGCAGCTTTGGAGCGACAGGGTGCACCGGGGAGCTGTTTTTT. Translating gives CASSFGATGCTGELFF.

The chain links TRBV11-2 to TRBJ2-1, with D possibly matching TRBD1 (5 bases). The V and J ends lost 2 bases and 2 bases respectively, with 10 bases between them. Germline CDR1 and CDR2: SGHAT and FQNNGV. The CDR3 runs 15 residues. The CDR3 DNA follows: TGTGCCAGCAGCTTAACAGGCGGCCCCTACAATGAGCAGTTCTTC. This translates into CASSLTGGPYNEQFF.

This clone was picked up a small number of times. The chain carries TRBV5-5 and TRBJ2-1, with D maybe TRBD2 (6 bases). Germline V gives CDR1 SGHKS, CDR2 YYEKEE (reference sequence). CDR3 length: 16 residues. The V and J ends lost 5 bases and 0 bases respectively, with 15 bases between them. The DNA of the CDR3 is TGTGCCAGCAGAAGGGACTCCAGAGGCTCCTACAATGAGCAGTTCTTC. It translates to CASRRDSRGSYNEQFF.

The chain combines TRBV11-2 with TRBJ1-5; no definite D call. Trimming left V 5 bases short and J 3 bases short, with 14 bases between. Germline values: CDR1 SGHAT, CDR2 FQNNGV. This CDR3 is 15 amino acids long. CDR3 nucleotide sequence: TGTGCCAGCAGCCCTAGCCCCGCAATCAATCAGCCCCAGCATTTT. This gives the protein CASSPSPAINQPQHF.

The chain employs TRBV5-4 and TRBJ1-6, with 7 bases identical to TRBD1. Trimming cost V 3 bases and J 6 bases; bases outside gene matches: 3. CDR3 length: 14 amino acids. Germline CDR1 is SGHNT and CDR2 is YYREEE (reference sequence). CDR3 region: CASSWGQLNSPLHF. The CDR3, as DNA: TGTGCCAGCAGCTGGGGACAGCTTAATTCACCCCTCCACTTT.

The V call is TRBV18, the J call TRBJ1-1; 7 bases agree with TRBD1. The CDR3 has 14 residues. The ends lost 4 bases at V and 10 bases at J; junction bases unmatched: 12. From germline, CDR1 is KGHSH and CDR2 LQKENI. The CDR3: CASSLEGAESGAFF. In DNA, the CDR3 is TGTGCCAGCTCACTAGAGGGGGCGGAATCCGGAGCTTTCTTT.